This T cell receptor (beta chain) was captured in a study of spatial heterogeneity in lung cancer. Across the whole study: The donors comprised 60 to 80 untreated early-stage non-small cell lung cancer patients. The study consistently detected more beta-chain than alpha-chain sequences.

Carried by each TCR cDNA molecule was a unique molecular identifier. TCRdb independently ran MiXCR on the 5' RACE reads; one entry per CDR3 protein. The repertoire holds 51,000 or so distinct CDR3 sequences, with roughly 7.4% as singletons. Notes on the study in general: Expanded tumor TCRs that were ubiquitous appeared in blood more at resection than follow-up.

The germline gives CDR1 SGDLS, CDR2 YYNGEE. V lost 2 bases to trimming and J lost 0 bases, with 8 bases between them. This CDR3 is 14 amino acids long. Time point denoted: blood at routine non-recurrence follow-up after resection. Unsorted whole RNA samples from tumor, nontumor lung or frozen PBMC were sequenced. The sample holds many counts of this clonotype. Antigen: not known. V gene TRBV9 combines with J gene TRBJ2-5; possibly TRBD2 for D (6 bases). The sample was PBMCs, taken at follow-up. The sequence was obtained from a female donor with early-stage non-small cell lung cancer. CDR3 coding DNA: TGTGCCAGCAGCGTTGGGGGGAACCAAGAGACCCAGTACTTC. This encodes CASSVGGNQETQYF.